This T cell receptor beta chain was obtained from a study of blood T cell repertoires in COVID-19. The overall study: Spain, Italy and the United States supplied samples that represented acute and convalescent COVID-19. PBMCs, B-cell-depleted T cells, or T cells were the source of the cDNA or gDNA that made up the material.

Original methodology: For nucleated cells, counts were estimated from reference gene primer amplification. Profiling relied on immunoSEQ multiplex PCR, and the TCRdb table lists in-frame clones only, not all of them. V and J calls and clone size follow that table, whereas D and trimming were derived from the DNA. Of 88,000 or so clones in the sample, around nine tenths are singletons; the top ten hold less than 9%. This CDR3 contains 14 residues. Germline V gene data show CDR1 as MNHNS and CDR2 as SASEGT. Trimming stripped 1 base from V and 7 bases from J, with 11 bases between. Turning to this clone: Other DNA sequences of this sample code for an identical CDR3.

The receptor comes from a man in his sixties with acute or convalescent COVID-19. The chain combines TRBV6-1 with TRBJ1-5; D is possibly TRBD1 (6 bases). The specimen sequenced was peripheral blood. The CDR3 is CASSEGQVRQPQHF. DNA of the CDR3: TGTGCCAGCAGTGAAGGACAGGTCCGACAGCCCCAGCATTTT.